This TCR beta chain was documented in a study of blood T cell repertoires in COVID-19 (dated by TCRdb to about 2020). About the full investigation: Samples from collaborators originated in the United States, Italy and Spain and spanned both the acute and convalescent phases of COVID-19. Sample metadata almost always included a de-identified subject ID, COVID-19 status, age in years and sex. The material from the prospective study consisted of cDNA or gDNA derived from T cells, B-cell-depleted T cells, or PBMCs. Samples were obtained from the ongoing ImmuneRACE study (first 160 participants) and from some 1,200 subjects provided by 6 global collaborators. The dataset comprised deeply sampled blood TCRbeta repertoires from subjects exposed to, actively infected with, or recovered from COVID-19. Where HLA class I and class II types were available, the types were taken from metadata supplied by the sample provider, not from assay-based typing. The repertoires were made available in a free public database intended to serve as a resource for research on the immune response to SARS-CoV-2.

The CDR3 starts with the cysteine, ends with the phenylalanine, and has 13 residues. The CDR3 DNA has 39 bases and is translated from base 1. CDR1 SGHRS and CDR2 YFSETQ were looked up in the germline V gene. V gives up 4 bases and J gives up 4 bases, and the segment between their germline ends measures 11 bases. Study-wide findings and limitations: Clinical and demographic metadata were provided uncurated, with the amount varying by source and participant.

The collaborating institutions used their own protocols to collect whole blood in K2EDTA tubes. For TCRbeta analysis, collaborator samples were shipped as frozen whole blood, as isolated PBMCs, or as DNA extracted from either sample type. In regard to this clone: Its cognate antigen has yet to be identified. The record has no base qualities; no much larger clone is one base away.

The immunoSEQ Assay, a bias-controlled multiplex PCR, was used to amplify TCRbeta CDR3 regions from genomic DNA. The paper's data handling went like this. The number of nucleated cells in each sample was estimated by amplification of reference gene primers within the assay. To quantify the absolute abundance of each unique TCRbeta CDR3 rearrangement, sequence reads were collapsed and filtered. For each sample, productive Simpson clonality was calculated as the square root of Simpson's diversity index over productive rearrangements. TCRdb took over this immuneACCESS table, retaining in-frame rearrangements with V and J assigned. Such tables are incomplete; in checked studies, under half of the missing clones stem from an unresolved V gene, and the remainder is unexplained. The D gene and trimming were derived from the DNA, and the V and J assignments and clone size from that table. Across this sample there are over 200,000 clones, with about 92% seen only once. The biggest ten clones account for more than 0.95% of the sample.

Sequencing was carried out using peripheral blood. Here the chain combines TRBV5-1 and TRBJ2-5; the D segment could be TRBD2, given 7 matching bases. The clonotype was recovered from a man aged 25-45 years with acute or convalescent COVID-19. The DNA sequence reads TGCGCCAGCAGCCCTAGGGGGGGAGAGACCCAGTACTTC. Its translation reads: CASSPRGGETQYF.